This T cell receptor (beta chain) was captured in a study of HIV-infected patients and healthy controls. Details on this clonotype: The antigen is undetermined. A read error may explain this, as a much larger clone is one base away.

J gave up 5 bases and V 3 bases, and 10 bases lay outside the gene matches. CDR3 length: 15 residues. The study, taken as a whole, reports: CDR3 sharing between individuals was lower in HIV-infected patients than in healthy controls. Compared with controls, mean Gini indices were significantly raised in HIV-infected repertoires, possibly indicating oligoclonality.

Alpha and beta constant-region primers primed reverse transcription of 400 to 650 ng RNA. Each of the alpha and beta chains got its own library through chain-specific third strand synthesis with indices. A 12-nucleotide barcode per molecule came from two concatenated random hexamers added pre-amplification. The library got P5 and P7 elements plus a second index, then an approximately 21-cycle PCR. TCRdb reanalysed the 5' RACE reads using MiXCR and keeps one entry per CDR3 protein. This table holds 15,000 to 20,000 distinct CDR3 sequences, about 8.3% found once. Whole blood was used without fractionation, so all unsorted peripheral T cells were included.

The sequence derives from an adult in good health. The chain links TRBV12-3 or TRBV12-4 to TRBJ2-7; TRBD2 aligns across 7 bases. The sequenced sample consisted of blood. The CDR3 DNA follows: TGTGCCAGCAGTTTTAGGTCAGGGAGGGACCACGAGCAGTACTTC. This sequence encodes CASSFRSGRDHEQYF.